A single sample is the source of the 8 T cell receptor beta chains below, sequenced in a study of blood T cell repertoires in COVID-19. Generated by immunoSEQ multiplex PCR, the TCRdb table keeps only in-frame clones and is missing some. The data show 68,000 or so clones, around 80% seen once. The specimen sequenced was peripheral blood. The receptors originated from a human donor in a cohort sampled during active COVID-19.

The DNA for the CDR3 is TGTGCCAGCCACCGACAGTCAGATACGCAGTATTTT. This sequence encodes CASHRQSDTQYF. This rearrangement joins TRBV2 to TRBJ2-3; D is perhaps TRBD1 (5 bases). Looked up from germline, CDR1 is SNHLY and CDR2 is FYNNEI. The CDR3 totals 12 residues. Deletions cut 8 bases from V and 4 bases from J, with 10 bases between.

This rearrangement joins TRBV10-1 to TRBJ1-1; tentative D call: TRBD1 (6 bases). The germline V gene has CDR1 WNHNN and CDR2 SYGVQD (reference sequence). The CDR3 is 16 amino acids. V lost 4 bases, J lost 0 bases, and 15 bases lay in between. CDR3 in amino acids: CASSVGQGRMNTEAFF. Here the CDR3 DNA reads TGCGCCAGCAGTGTTGGGCAGGGGCGAATGAACACTGAAGCTTTCTTT.

The CDR3 nucleotides are TGTGCCAGCAGCTTAACCTCAGGGGTGGCAGATACGCAGTATTTT. Translation gives CASSLTSGVADTQYF. The chain combines TRBV7-2 with TRBJ2-3, with a tentative D call TRBD1 (6 bases). The germline V gene has CDR1 SGHTA and CDR2 FQGNSA. The V end lost 2 bases, the J end lost 4 bases, and 13 bases lay between the germline ends. This CDR3 spans 15 amino acids.

The chain has TRBV28 and TRBJ1-2; D gene unclear. The CDR3 is 12 amino acids. In germline, CDR1 is MDHEN, CDR2 SYDVKM. Trimming removed 4 bases from V and 4 bases from J, with 7 bases in between. CDR3 DNA sequence: TGTGCCAGCAGTTCCACATTCTATGGCTACACCTTC. This encodes CASSSTFYGYTF.

V gene TRBV21-1 combines with J gene TRBJ2-7; no check of the table's D call, TRBD2, against the DNA was made. TRBV21-1 is a known pseudogene. The CDR3 is 15 amino acids. The CDR3 bases are TGTGCCAGCAGCAATGAGCCCGGGTTTACGGTCGAGCAGTACTTC. As protein: CASSNEPGFTVEQYF.

This sequence joins TRBV28 and TRBJ2-7, with 9 bases that match TRBD2. This CDR3 has 20 amino acids. V gave up 2 bases and J gave up 1 base; unmatched junction bases: 18. The germline gives CDR1 MDHEN, CDR2 SYDVKM. Written as DNA, the CDR3 is TGTGCCAGCAGTTTACACCCCCCTGGGAGTAGCGGGGGATTTTCCTACGAGCAGTACTTC. Encoded protein: CASSLHPPGSSGGFSYEQYF. The variable domain in full, with the rest retrieved from reference TRBV28 and TRBJ2-7, is DVKVTQSSRYLVKRTGEKVFLECVQDMDHENMFWYRQDPGLGLRLIYFSYDVKMKEKGDIPEGYSVSREKKERFSLILESASTNQTSMYLCASSLHPPGSSGGFSYEQYFGPGTRLTVT.

The chain is built from TRBV5-1 and TRBJ2-7; D is unclear. There are 16 residues in the CDR3. V was pared by 1 base and J by 0 bases, with 14 bases between. From germline, CDR1 is SGHRS and CDR2 YFSETQ. CDR3 sequence (DNA): TGCGCCAGCAGCTTGAGCGTCGGCCTCAGCTCCTACGAGCAGTACTTC. Protein product: CASSLSVGLSSYEQYF. The whole variable domain, remainder taken from reference TRBV5-1 and TRBJ2-7, is KAGVTQTPRYLIKTRGQQVTLSCSPISGHRSVSWYQQTPGQGLQFLFEYFSETQRNKGNFPGRFSGRQFSNSRSEMNVSTLELGDSALYLCASSLSVGLSSYEQYFGPGTRLTVT.

The chain is built from TRBV29-1 and TRBJ2-3; D possibly corresponds to TRBD1 (6 bases). The CDR3 sequence is 14 residues long. The V gene's germline CDR1 is SQVTM and CDR2 ANQGSEA. V was trimmed by 3 bases and J by 0 bases, leaving 10 bases between them. The CDR3 protein is CSVDGGASTDTQYF. CDR3 bases: TGCAGCGTTGATGGGGGCGCAAGCACAGATACGCAGTATTTT.